This entry describes one T cell receptor beta chain. Its specificity is unknown. This record belongs to a study of cytomegalovirus exposure and HLA in healthy donors. Study details: Of several hundred genotyped donors, roughly 81% grouped in the Caucasian-associated ancestry cluster.

60 Vbeta and 13 Jbeta primers were used in PCR. Method: immunoSEQ multiplex PCR; TCRdb's copy keeps in-frame clones and lacks some. The sample shows 130,000 to 150,000 clones, approximately 79% of them seen only once. Whole-study findings and limits: The authors confirmed in vitro that a few CMV-associated chains were specific for CMV antigens. Rare TCR sequences predominated, though certain public TCRs were found in many donors. In a later analysis, at a false discovery rate of 0.05, about 17,000 TCR beta sequences matched HLA alleles.

Germline CDR1 and CDR2: MNHNS and SASEGT. The V end was cut by 7 bases, the J end by 0 bases, with 9 bases between. This CDR3 comprises 13 residues. Source material: PBMCs. The chain is built from TRBV6-1 and TRBJ1-2; D not resolved. This sequence was found in a middle-aged woman in good health and CMV-seropositive. DNA for the CDR3: TGTGCCAGCACTGAGACAACTAACTATGGCTACACCTTC. Its protein product is CASTETTNYGYTF.